A selection of T cell receptor beta chains follows, all from one sample in a study of blood T cells in healthy people across ages. TCRdb reanalysed the 5' RACE reads using MiXCR and keeps one entry per CDR3 protein. The sample records 1.5 million or so distinct CDR3 sequences, around two fifths being singletons. Sequenced input: blood. Source of these receptors: a woman aged 18-30 years in good health. CDR3s include the opening cysteine and the closing phenylalanine or tryptophan. A D gene is named only where the DNA matches it firmly. Clone size is not always given. Where it is, it says once, few, many or a class for expanded clones.

TRBJ2-7,.,TRBV28,few,TGTGCCATAGTAAACCAGAAGGGCGAGCAGTACTTC,CAIVNQKGEQYF
TRBJ1-5,.,TRBV2,.,TGTGCCAGCAGTGGTGTGCCGGCAGGCAATCAGCCCCAGCATTTT,CASSGVPAGNQPQHF
TRBJ1-1,.,TRBV5-1,few,TGCGCCAGCAGTCCCGCTGGGGAAAGGAACACTGAAGCTTTCTTT,CASSPAGERNTEAFF
TRBJ2-5,TRBD2,TRBV7-6,.,TGTGCCAGCAGCTTAAGCCCACTAGCGGGAGGGGAGACCCAGTACTTC,CASSLSPLAGGETQYF
TRBJ2-1,TRBD2,TRBV20-1,.,TGCAGTGCGCAATGGGGACTAGCGGCCCACAATGAGCAGTTCTTC,CSAQWGLAAHNEQFF
TRBJ1-2,.,TRBV12-3/TRBV12-4,once,TGTGCCAGCAGTTTAACGGCCCCCCTCAGAGGCTACACCTTC,CASSLTAPLRGYTF
TRBJ2-5,TRBD2,TRBV29-1,.,TGCAGCGTTGAAGATCTTACAAGTGGGAGGGGAAATGAGCAGTACTTC,CSVEDLTSGRGNEQYF
TRBJ2-7,.,TRBV28,once,TGTGCCAGCAGTTTAGAGGGCAGGGAGTACGAGCAGTACTTC,CASSLEGREYEQYF
TRBJ2-1,.,TRBV2,.,TGTGCCAGCACCACTGATGTGAGCTCCTACAATGAGCAGTTCTTC,CASTTDVSSYNEQFF
TRBJ2-3,TRBD2,TRBV20-1,few,TGCAGTGCTAGTTGGGTAGCGGGAGGCACAGATACGCAGTATTTT,CSASWVAGGTDTQYF
TRBJ2-1,.,TRBV7-7,.,TGTGCTAGCAGCTTATCAGGGCAGTCCAATGAGCAGTTCTTC,CASSLSGQSNEQFF
TRBJ2-7,TRBD2,TRBV6-5,.,TGTGCCAGCAGTTATTTGAGCGGGGGTTCCCACGAGCAGTACTTC,CASSYLSGGSHEQYF
TRBJ2-7,.,TRBV28,.,TGTGCCAGCCAAGTGGTTTCCTACGAGCAGTACTTC,CASQVVSYEQYF
TRBJ2-2,.,TRBV6-5,.,TGTGCCAGCAGTTACAGCCTGAACACCGGGGAGCTGTTTTTT,CASSYSLNTGELFF
TRBJ2-7,.,TRBV20-1,.,TGCGGTGCTAGTTTTCAGGGTAACGGCGGGGTCTACGAGCAGTACTTC,CGASFQGNGGVYEQYF
TRBJ2-7,TRBD2,TRBV6-5,.,TGTGCCAGCAGCCCTACTAGCGGGGGGATCGAGCAGTACTTC,CASSPTSGGIEQYF
TRBJ2-7,.,TRBV4-1,few,TGCGCCAGCAGCCAAGAGGGGGGACACCCGAAGCGCGAGCAGTACTTC,CASSQEGGHPKREQYF
TRBJ2-4,.,TRBV6-2/TRBV6-3,.,TGTGCCAGCAGTTACTCCGAGACGGGCATTCAGTACTTC,CASSYSETGIQYF
TRBJ1-5,.,TRBV4-2,.,TGTGCCAGCAGCCACCCCGGGGAAAATCAGCCCCAGCATTTT,CASSHPGENQPQHF
TRBJ2-5,.,TRBV5-1,few,TGCGCCAGCAGCCCTTTGGACAGCCAAGAGACCCAGTACTTC,CASSPLDSQETQYF
TRBJ2-7,.,TRBV25-1,.,TGTGCCAGCAGTGAAGAGGTTGGGGGACCCTACGAGCAGTACTTC,CASSEEVGGPYEQYF
TRBJ2-1,TRBD1,TRBV12-3/TRBV12-4,.,TGTGCCACCAACAGACAGGGTTGGTATGAGCAGTTCTTC,CATNRQGWYEQFF
TRBJ2-6,TRBD1,TRBV5-1,.,TGCGCCAGCAGCTTACCCTGGGACAGGTCTGGGGCCAACGTCCTGACTTTC,CASSLPWDRSGANVLTF
TRBJ2-2,TRBD1,TRBV12-3/TRBV12-4,.,TGTGCCAGCAGTTTAGGCAGGGGGCAGGGCGGGGAGCTGTTTTTT,CASSLGRGQGGELFF
TRBJ1-2,.,TRBV27,.,TGTGCCAGCAGTTTAGCGGGACTGGACCTCATTGATGGCTACACCTTC,CASSLAGLDLIDGYTF
TRBJ2-1,.,TRBV29-1,few,TGCAGCATATCCCAGGGCCCTAACAATGAGCAGTTCTTC,CSISQGPNNEQFF
TRBJ2-4,.,TRBV7-2,many,TGTGCCAGCAGCTTAGTTACTAGCCCTATAACCAAAAACATTCAGTACTTC,CASSLVTSPITKNIQYF
TRBJ2-7,.,TRBV12-3/TRBV12-4,few,TGTGCCAGCGGGCAGCGCTACGAGCAGTACTTC,CASGQRYEQYF
TRBJ1-1,.,TRBV20-1,once,TGCAGTGCTAGCCGAGGCCTGGTTGAAGCTTTCTTT,CSASRGLVEAFF
TRBJ2-3,TRBD2,TRBV20-1,few,TGCAGTGCTCCCGGGACTAGCAATACAGATACGCAGTATTTT,CSAPGTSNTDTQYF
TRBJ1-6,.,TRBV27,.,TGTGCCAGTCGAACAGGGTTAGGAGGATCACCCCTCCACTTT,CASRTGLGGSPLHF
TRBJ1-3,.,TRBV20-1,.,TGCAGTCCTATTGGCTCTGGAAACACCATATATTTT,CSPIGSGNTIYF
TRBJ2-1,TRBD2,TRBV11-2,few,TGTGCCAGCAGCTCGGGAGGGAGGCCCTCCTACAATGAGCAGTTCTTC,CASSSGGRPSYNEQFF
TRBJ2-1,.,TRBV9,.,TGTGCCAGCAATCGGCTCGGGGCCTCCTACAATGAGCAGTTCTTC,CASNRLGASYNEQFF
TRBJ2-3,TRBD2,TRBV11-2,.,TGTGCCAGCAGCCCTACCCGAGCGGGATCGACAGATACGCAGTATTTT,CASSPTRAGSTDTQYF
TRBJ1-5,.,TRBV9,few,TGTGCCAGCAGCGTTTTTCGGGACAGCAATCAGCCCCAGCATTTT,CASSVFRDSNQPQHF
TRBJ2-1,TRBD2,TRBV4-1,.,TGCGCCAGCAGCCGTGCAGCGGGGGACTCCTACAATGAGCAGTTCTTC,CASSRAAGDSYNEQFF
TRBJ2-1,TRBD2,TRBV9,.,TGTGCCAGCAGCGTAAATCGGGCGGGGGGCTGGAATGAGCAGTTCTTC,CASSVNRAGGWNEQFF
TRBJ1-5,.,TRBV10-2,.,TGCGCCAGCAGTGATCCAGCAAGCAATCAGCCCCAGCATTTT,CASSDPASNQPQHF
TRBJ1-3,.,TRBV7-2,.,TGTGCCAGCAGCAAGATCTCAGTCGGGCCCTCTGGAAACACCATATATTTT,CASSKISVGPSGNTIYF
TRBJ2-5,.,TRBV24-1,few,TGTGCCACCAGTGAGGGCGGGACGGGGCGAGAGACCCAGTACTTC,CATSEGGTGRETQYF
TRBJ1-5,.,TRBV29-1,few,TGCAGCGCCTCAGGGGAGGGGAGCAATCAGCCCCAGCATTTT,CSASGEGSNQPQHF
TRBJ1-2,.,TRBV2,few,TGTGCCAGCAGCACTGACCTTAACTATGGCCACACCTTC,CASSTDLNYGHTF
TRBJ2-7,TRBD1,TRBV5-1,.,TGCGCCAGCAGCCCCCAGGCGGGACAGGGGATCTACGAGCAGTACTTC,CASSPQAGQGIYEQYF
TRBJ2-7,.,TRBV7-2,.,TGTGCCAGCAGGCCCGCAATTGTTACGGAGCAGTACTTC,CASRPAIVTEQYF
TRBJ2-3,TRBD1,TRBV2,.,TGTGCCAGCAGTGAAGCAGGGACAGTAGATACGCAGTATTTT,CASSEAGTVDTQYF
TRBJ1-2,TRBD1,TRBV18,many,TGTGCCAGCAGTCCACAGGGGAACTATGGCTACACCTTC,CASSPQGNYGYTF
TRBJ2-5,.,TRBV6-2/TRBV6-3,.,TGTGCCAGCAGTGACGGGGCCGCTAGCGAGACCCAGTACTTC,CASSDGAASETQYF
TRBJ2-3,.,TRBV20-1,.,TGCAGTGCTGATGGGAGGACTACCCCAAAAGGGGGTTATACGCAGTATTTT,CSADGRTTPKGGYTQYF
TRBJ2-1,TRBD2,TRBV9,.,TGTGCCAGCAGCGTAGGAGCGGGGGGGAACAATGAGCAGTTCTTC,CASSVGAGGNNEQFF
TRBJ2-7,.,TRBV9,.,TGTGCCAGCAGCGTAACGGTCAGCTCCTACGAGCAGTACTTC,CASSVTVSSYEQYF
TRBJ2-3,TRBD2,TRBV12-3/TRBV12-4,few,TGTGCCAGCAGGGCGGGGGGGGCTACGCAGTATTTT,CASRAGGATQYF
TRBJ2-6,TRBD1,TRBV28,.,TGTGCCAGCAGTCCTCCCTTCTACTATAACAGGGGGCTCGACTCTGGGGCCAACGTCCTGACTTTC,CASSPPFYYNRGLDSGANVLTF
TRBJ2-7,TRBD2,TRBV10-3,few,TGTGCCATCAGAGCTTCTAGCGGGGGGCCTGGAGAGCAGTACTTC,CAIRASSGGPGEQYF
TRBJ2-1,TRBD1,TRBV12-3/TRBV12-4,.,TGTGCCAGCAGTTTGACAGGGGGCGCAAGACTGGGCAATGAGCAGTTCTTC,CASSLTGGARLGNEQFF
TRBJ2-5,.,TRBV5-4,.,TGTGCCAGCAGCACCCCAGCGGTAGGGTCGCAAGAGACCCAGTACTTC,CASSTPAVGSQETQYF
TRBJ2-7,TRBD2,TRBV3-1,few,TGTGCCAGCAGCCGCGATAGCGGGGGCCCCTACGAGCAGTACTTC,CASSRDSGGPYEQYF
TRBJ2-7,.,TRBV20-1,.,TGCAGTGCTACTTCAGGGGTGTTGGCCGAGCAGTACTTC,CSATSGVLAEQYF
TRBJ2-3,TRBD2,TRBV20-1,few,TGCAGTGCTAGAGATTGGGGAGAGCGGGGGGGCCGGAATACGCAGTATTTT,CSARDWGERGGRNTQYF
TRBJ2-5,TRBD1,TRBV3-1,.,TGTGCCAGCAGCCTCCGGACAGGGTTAGAGACCCAGTACTTC,CASSLRTGLETQYF